This T cell receptor (beta chain) was recorded in a study of T cells in Graves' hyperthyroidism and ophthalmopathy (dated by TCRdb to between 2018 and 2021). General notes on the study: Peripheral blood samples were taken at the time of initial diagnosis, prior to any treatment. After sampling, hyperthyroidism patients received methimazole starting at 30 mg daily, and ophthalmopathy patients received high-dose intravenous methylprednisolone. The 95 to 100 discovery patients were divided at random into training and test sets in a 7:3 ratio. The paper reports TCR Vbeta CDR3 sequencing of 135 peripheral blood samples: approximately 43 ophthalmopathy, about 75 hyperthyroidism and around 17 progressor patients. Whether ophthalmopathy could be predicted prospectively was tested in an independent validation cohort made up of approximately 19 hyperthyroidism patients plus 17 patients who later progressed to ophthalmopathy. In more than five Graves' hyperthyroidism patients, the study also compared T-cell repertoires from thyroid tissue with T-cell repertoires from blood. A discovery cohort of roughly 96 patients, roughly 45 with Graves' ophthalmopathy and approximately 60 with stable Graves' hyperthyroidism, was used to find distinguishing TCR V-J signatures.

In the ophthalmopathy patients, disease was moderately to severely active, with a Clinical Activity Score of 3 or more, a NOSPECS grade of 4 or more, and a duration of less than 3 months. Any patient with an uncontrolled infection, another autoimmune disease, pregnancy or lactation was excluded. Diagnoses relied on clinical symptoms, serum thyroxine and TRAb, thyroid ultrasound and orbital computed tomography. PBMCs were isolated from about 10 ml of fresh peripheral blood by Ficoll-Paque density gradient centrifugation. Total RNA was extracted using Trizol reagent, and RNA quality was assessed on an Agilent 2100 Bioanalyzer. Reading the germline V gene gives CDR1 SGHTA and CDR2 FQGNSA. V and J lose 5 bases and 4 bases, and a span of 14 bases separates them. Taken from cysteine to phenylalanine, the CDR3 has 14 residues. The read is trimmed to its CDR3 DNA, 42 bases read in frame from base 1. TCR beta CDR3 regions were amplified from RNA transcripts. For the first round of RT-PCR on the TCR CDR3, the HTBI primer set was used together with the Qiagen OneStep RT-PCR kit. The libraries were constructed in a second round of multiplex PCR and then size-selected and purified. Paired-end sequencing of the libraries was performed with 100 bp reads on an Illumina HiSeq2000. Concerning the study's data processing: SOAPnuke was used to process the raw data, with reads discarded if the reads contained adapters or uncalled bases, had a mean Phred below 15, or lacked an exact constant-primer or identifier match. COPE v1.2.5 was used to merge high-quality paired reads, and clonotypes were defined as unique nucleotide sequences. MiTCR v1.1 was used to align the clonotypes against IMGT TRBV, TRBD and TRBJ reference segments. The analysis was restricted to V-J combinations with a frequency above 0.0001, which together covered over 99% of the repertoires. A TCS score was defined as the ratio between F50 (clonal expansion) and ExV (chaos), using BLOSUM62-based TCRdist between CDR3 peptides within each V-J. Welch's t-statistics and random forest reduced 500 to 550 V-J features to some 14, which were used in a naive Bayes classifier (R e1071). TCRdb reprocessing: public reads trimmed at Q25 with fastp, clones called with MiXCR, in-frame beta chains kept. CDR3 protein sequences are deduplicated, and each keeps its most common genes and DNA. The V and J calls and clone size come from TCRdb's table, not from the authors' own analysis. The sample has fewer than 450,000 distinct CDR3 sequences on record, approximately 17% of them singletons. The top ten hold 40% of the sample.

What the research found in general, with its limitations: In validation, the model predicted progression to ophthalmopathy with 55% to 71% sensitivity and approximately 78% specificity, a median of 6.5 months before onset. Most expanded thyroid clonotypes (frequency above 0.001) were also detected in blood, a finding suggesting that blood repertoires may reflect thyroid immune responses. A model built on a 13 V-J signature distinguished ophthalmopathy from stable hyperthyroidism, reaching around 88% sensitivity and about 81% specificity in cross-validation and 80%/75% in testing. No statistical method was used to fix the sample size in advance, and group allocation was not hidden from the investigators.

This clonotype has ten or more counts. Its antigen is still unknown. No much larger clone exists at a distance of one base, and base qualities are not known. The chain is assembled from TRBV7-2 and TRBJ2-5, with the identity of the D gene unclear. The TCR was taken from a man between 18 and 35 years old with Graves' ophthalmopathy. The sample taken for sequencing was blood. The CDR3 reads CASSQWGMGETQYF. The DNA is as follows: TGTGCCAGCAGCCAGTGGGGAATGGGAGAGACCCAGTACTTC. With the rest looked up from the reference TRBV7-2 and TRBJ2-5 genes rather than sequenced, the full variable domain is GAGVSQSPSNKVTEKGKDVELRCDPISGHTALYWYRQSLGQGLEFLIYFQGNSAPDKSGLPSDRFSAERTGGSVSTLTIQRTQQEDSAVYLCASSQWGMGETQYFGPGTRLLVL.